One sample yielded the 12 T cell receptor beta chains listed below, sequenced in a study of T cells in women clearing cervical HPV infection (dated by TCRdb to the late 2010s). Library preparation was by the immunoSEQ multiplex PCR assay. The source is immuneACCESS, and TCRdb retained only in-frame sequences with V and J called. Part of the clones is not carried over; for the studies checked, unresolved V genes explain less than half of this, and the remainder is unexplained. The table for this sample shows 40,000 to 55,000 clones. Together, the top ten hold about 1.2% of the sample. What was sequenced was blood buffy coat. The receptors derive from a woman aged 18 to 75 with a cervical HPV16 infection that either progressed to CIN3+ or cleared (not recorded which).

Details on this clone: The missing CDR3 end, 3 residues past where the read stops, is filled in from the germline J gene. The V and J genes are TRBV12-3 or TRBV12-4 and TRBJ2-1; D is possibly TRBD2 (5 bases). The CDR3 totals 13 residues. With 3 bases removed from V and 8 bases from J, the gap between germline ends came to 11 bases. CDR3 residues: CASSLSGRDEQFF. The DNA read from the CDR3 is TGTGCCAGCAGTTTGTCTGGGCGGGATGAG.

As concerns this clone: The read ends 3 residues early relative to the CDR3; the germline J gene fills the gap. The chain carries TRBV18 and TRBJ1-5; 9 nucleotides line up with TRBD1. This CDR3 comprises 15 residues. Germline CDR1 KGHSH, CDR2 LQKENI. V gave up 2 bases and J gave up 5 bases; unmatched junction bases: 4. Incomplete CDR3 DNA: TGTGCCAGCTCACCAGACAGGGGGGAACATCAGCCC. Translated, it gives CASSPDRGEHQP. The entire CDR3 protein reads CASSPDRGEHQPQHF.

A note on this clone: The read halts 3 residues ahead of the CDR3 end, with the missing end drawn from the germline J gene. The chain couples TRBV10-3 to TRBJ2-2; 9 nucleotides line up with TRBD2. CDR3 length equals 18 residues. Per the germline V gene, CDR1 is ENHRY and CDR2 is SYGVKD. V shed 0 bases, J shed 0 bases, and the junction held 5 bases outside the gene matches. CDR3 sequence reads: CAISESPAGGTNTGELFF. The CDR3 DNA, read in part, is TGTGCCATCAGTGAGTCCCCAGCGGGAGGAACGAACACCGGGGAG.

Of note for this clone: The sequenced fragment ends 3 residues before the CDR3 boundary, so the rest is inferred from the germline J gene. The chain carries TRBV10-3 and TRBJ2-7; D is possibly TRBD1 (6 bases). Germline CDR1 reads ENHRY; CDR2 reads SYGVKD. CDR3 size: 16 residues. V lost 7 bases, J lost 4 bases, and 23 bases lay in between. The CDR3 bases that were read are TGTGCCATCACAGCCGCATCAGGGGACCTTCCATACGAG. It is translated as CAITAASGDLPYE. In full, the CDR3 reads CAITAASGDLPYEQYF.

Points on this clone: The read halts 3 residues ahead of the CDR3 end, with the missing end drawn from the germline J gene. The chain carries TRBV7-6 and TRBJ1-4, with D perhaps TRBD1 (5 bases). The germline gives CDR1 SGHVS, CDR2 FNYEAQ. The CDR3 totals 18 residues. This CDR3 is CASSLDPKGSSGANVLFF. Incomplete CDR3 DNA: TGTGCCAGCAGCTTAGATCCCAAGGGCAGCTCTGGGGCCAACGTA.

CDR3 protein: CSARVGQGGLRFYEQYF. The sequenced part of the CDR3 DNA is TGCAGTGCTAGAGTGGGACAGGGGGGCCTGAGATTCTACGAG. The V gene is TRBV20-1, the J gene TRBJ2-7; 11 bases line up with TRBD1. The read is 3 residues too short to cover the CDR3 end, so that end is filled in from the germline J gene. From germline, CDR1 is DFQATT and CDR2 SNEGSKA (reference sequence). The CDR3 loop spans 17 amino acids. V gave up 1 base and J gave up 3 bases; unmatched junction bases: 11.

CDR3 sequence: CSARNRYRAGELFF. The CDR3 DNA, read in part, is TGCAGTGCCCGAAACCGTTACAGGGCCGGGGAG. The gene calls are TRBV20-1 and TRBJ2-2, with D possibly being TRBD1 (6 bases). Read sequence stops 3 residues before the CDR3 end, and the germline J gene provides the missing end. The germline CDR1 and CDR2 sequences are DFQATT and SNEGSKA (reference sequence). Trimming shortened V by 6 bases and J by 6 bases, and 17 bases separated the two germline ends. The CDR3 is made up of 14 amino acids.

Details on this clone: The CDR3 end falls 3 residues outside the read, so it is completed with the germline J gene. This chain joins TRBV7-9 and TRBJ1-2; D may be TRBD1 (5 bases). The germline V gene encodes CDR1 SEHNR and CDR2 FQNEAQ (reference sequence). The CDR3 sequence is 13 residues long. CDR3 loop: CASSDGTSDTYTF. The sequenced part of the CDR3 DNA is TGTGCCAGCAGCGATGGGACTTCCGATACC. Supplemented by reference TRBV7-9 and TRBJ1-2, the full variable domain reads DTGVSQNPRHKITKRGQNVTFRCDPISEHNRLYWYRQTLGQGPEFLTYFQNEAQLEKSRLLSDRFSAERPKGSFSTLEIQRTEQGDSAMYLCASSDGTSDTYTFGSGTRLTVV.

Worth noting for this clone: The read finishes 3 residues shy of the CDR3 end, and the germline J gene is used to complete it. V is TRBV13 and J is TRBJ2-7; 7 bases fit TRBD1. The CDR3 has 15 amino acids. The V gene end was trimmed by 5 bases and the J gene end by 1 base; junction bases not matched to a gene: 8. Germline assignment: CDR1 PRHDT and CDR2 FYEKMQ (reference sequence). The CDR3 DNA, read in part, is TGTGCCAGCAGCGCAGTGGGACAGAGATCCTACGAG. Translating gives CASSAVGQRSYE. The whole CDR3 region reads CASSAVGQRSYEQYF.

Concerning this clone: The read stops 3 residues short of the end of the CDR3; the missing end is completed from the germline J gene. V is TRBV2 and J is TRBJ2-1; D may be TRBD2 (5 bases). CDR3 length equals 13 residues. CDR1 SNHLY and CDR2 FYNNEI come from the germline V gene. V was trimmed by 7 bases and J by 9 bases, leaving 16 bases between them. The CDR3 region is CASTQNSGSEQFF. CDR3 bases read: TGTGCCAGCACCCAGAACTCGGGGAGTGAG.

With regard to this clone: The CDR3 end falls 3 residues outside the read, so it is completed with the germline J gene. The rearrangement joins TRBV30 to TRBJ2-1; maybe TRBD1 (5 bases). CDR1 and CDR2 from the germline V gene are GTSNPN and SVGIG (reference sequence). The V and J ends lost 0 bases and 6 bases respectively, with 12 bases between them. This CDR3 has 14 residues. The sequenced part of the CDR3 DNA is TGTGCCTGGAGTGTACAGGACGGACCCAATGAG. It specifies CAWSVQDGPNE. The entire CDR3 protein reads CAWSVQDGPNEQFF.

With regard to this clone: Sequencing ends 3 residues short of the CDR3 end; the germline J gene provides the rest. The chain is built from TRBV7-3 and TRBJ2-1; tentative D call: TRBD2 (5 bases). CDR3 size: 14 residues. The germline CDR1 and CDR2 sequences are SGHTA and FQGTGA. V dropped 1 base and J dropped 7 bases, with 11 bases sitting between them. CDR3: CASSLNSGSNEQFF. The CDR3 bases that were read are TGTGCCAGCAGCTTAAATTCGGGGAGTAATGAG.